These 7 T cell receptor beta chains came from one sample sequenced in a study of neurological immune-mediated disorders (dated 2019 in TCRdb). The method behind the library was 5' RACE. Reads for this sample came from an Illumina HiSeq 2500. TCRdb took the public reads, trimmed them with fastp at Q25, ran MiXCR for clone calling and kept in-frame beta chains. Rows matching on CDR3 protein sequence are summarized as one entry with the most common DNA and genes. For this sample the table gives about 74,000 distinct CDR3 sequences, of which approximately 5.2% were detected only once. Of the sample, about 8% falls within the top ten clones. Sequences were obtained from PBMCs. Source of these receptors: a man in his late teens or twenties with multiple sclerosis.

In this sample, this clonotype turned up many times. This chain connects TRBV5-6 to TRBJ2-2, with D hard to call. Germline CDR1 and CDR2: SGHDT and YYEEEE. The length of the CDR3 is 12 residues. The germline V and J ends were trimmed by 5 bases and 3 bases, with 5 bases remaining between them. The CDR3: CASRPYTGELFF. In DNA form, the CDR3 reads TGTGCCAGCAGACCTTACACCGGGGAGCTGTTTTTT.

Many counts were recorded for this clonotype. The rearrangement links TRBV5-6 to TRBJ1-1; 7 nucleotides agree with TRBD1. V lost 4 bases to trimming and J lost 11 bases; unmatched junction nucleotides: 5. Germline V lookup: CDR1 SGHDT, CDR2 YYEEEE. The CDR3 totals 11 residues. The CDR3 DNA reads TGTGCCAGCAGCCTGACAGGGCGGGCTTTCTTT. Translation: CASSLTGRAFF.

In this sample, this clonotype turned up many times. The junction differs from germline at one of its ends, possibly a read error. CDR3 nucleotides: TGTGCCAGCAGTTACTCGGATAGCTCCCACGAGCAGTACTTC. Protein product: CASSYSDSSHEQYF. V gene TRBV6-2 or TRBV6-3 combines with J gene TRBJ2-7, with D unclear. The CDR3 consists of 14 residues. Germline assignment: CDR1 MNHEY and CDR2 SVGEGT.

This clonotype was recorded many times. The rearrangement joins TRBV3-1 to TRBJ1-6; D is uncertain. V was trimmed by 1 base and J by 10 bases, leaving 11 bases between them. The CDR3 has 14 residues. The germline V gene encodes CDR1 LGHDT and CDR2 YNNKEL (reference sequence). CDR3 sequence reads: CASSQGVVGSPLHF. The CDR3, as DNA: TGTGCCAGCAGCCAAGGGGTCGTCGGCTCACCCCTCCACTTT. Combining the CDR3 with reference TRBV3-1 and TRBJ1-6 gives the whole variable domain DTAVSQTPKYLVTQMGNDKSIKCEQNLGHDTMYWYKQDSKKFLKIMFSYNNKELIINETVPNRFSPKSPDKAHLNLHINSLELGDSAVYFCASSQGVVGSPLHFGNGTRLTVT.

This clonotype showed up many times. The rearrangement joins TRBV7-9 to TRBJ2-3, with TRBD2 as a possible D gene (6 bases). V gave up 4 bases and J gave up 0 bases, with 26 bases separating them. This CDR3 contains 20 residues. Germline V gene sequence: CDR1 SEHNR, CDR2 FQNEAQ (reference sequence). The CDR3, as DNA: TGTGCCAGCAGCTCCGGCCGGGGCGGGACGCTATTACCTAGCACAGATACGCAGTATTTT. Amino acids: CASSSGRGGTLLPSTDTQYF. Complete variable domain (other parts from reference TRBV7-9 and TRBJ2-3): DTGVSQNPRHKITKRGQNVTFRCDPISEHNRLYWYRQTLGQGPEFLTYFQNEAQLEKSRLLSDRFSAERPKGSFSTLEIQRTEQGDSAMYLCASSSGRGGTLLPSTDTQYFGPGTRLTVL.

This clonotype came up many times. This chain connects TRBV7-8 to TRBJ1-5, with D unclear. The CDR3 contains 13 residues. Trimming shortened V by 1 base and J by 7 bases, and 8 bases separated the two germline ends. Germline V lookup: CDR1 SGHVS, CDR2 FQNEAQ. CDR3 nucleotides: TGTGCCAGCAGCTTAGAACGGGCCCAGCCCCAGCATTTT. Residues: CASSLERAQPQHF.

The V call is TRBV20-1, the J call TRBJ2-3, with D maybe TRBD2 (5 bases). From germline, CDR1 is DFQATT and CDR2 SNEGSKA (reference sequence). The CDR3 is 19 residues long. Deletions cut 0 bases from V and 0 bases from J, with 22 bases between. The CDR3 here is CSARDPAKVWETSTDTQYF. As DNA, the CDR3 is TGCAGTGCTAGAGATCCGGCGAAGGTTTGGGAGACAAGCACAGATACGCAGTATTTT.